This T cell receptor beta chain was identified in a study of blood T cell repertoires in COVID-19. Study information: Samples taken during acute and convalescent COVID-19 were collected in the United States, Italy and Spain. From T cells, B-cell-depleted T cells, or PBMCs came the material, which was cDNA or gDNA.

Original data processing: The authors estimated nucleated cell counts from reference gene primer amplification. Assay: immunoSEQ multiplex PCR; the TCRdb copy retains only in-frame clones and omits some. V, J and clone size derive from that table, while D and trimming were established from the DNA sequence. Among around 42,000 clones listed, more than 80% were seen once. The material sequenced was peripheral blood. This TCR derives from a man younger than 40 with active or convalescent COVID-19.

CDR3 sequence (DNA): TGTGCCAGCAGTTCATGGGACAGGCACTACGGAACAGATACGCAGTATTTT. This codes for CASSSWDRHYGTDTQYF. The chain couples TRBV27 to TRBJ2-3; the match to TRBD1 covers 8 bases. CDR1 and CDR2 from the germline V gene are MNHEY and SMNVEV (reference sequence). The CDR3 consists of 17 residues. The J segment lost 3 bases and the V segment lost 4 bases, leaving 12 bases of the junction unmatched.